This TCR beta chain was recovered during a study of blood T cell repertoires in COVID-19. Overall study context: Acute and convalescent COVID-19 samples came from the United States, Italy and Spain. PBMCs, B-cell-depleted T cells, or T cells were the source of the cDNA or gDNA that made up the material.

For recovered donors of Cohort 3, there were two negative PCRs, clearance, or symptom resolution. In the original analysis: Amplification from reference gene primers served as the basis for estimated nucleated cell counts. Sequencing was performed with immunoSEQ multiplex PCR; in TCRdb, only in-frame clones are kept and a portion is missing. D and trimming come from the DNA, and the V and J calls and clone size come from that table. The sample has about 270,000 clones, 88% seen once. The germline V gene has CDR1 DFQATT and CDR2 SNEGSKA (reference sequence). V was cut by 3 bases and J by 1 base, with 19 bases left in between. The CDR3 extends over 18 amino acids.

Sequencing was performed on PBMCs or T cells enriched from blood (not recorded which). The clonotype originates from a woman between 45 and 65 years old who had recovered from COVID-19. The genes are TRBV20-1 and TRBJ2-6; D is possibly TRBD1 (6 bases). CDR3 in amino acids: CSASRFRMGASGANVLTF. DNA for the CDR3: TGCAGTGCTAGTCGTTTTCGGATGGGGGCGTCTGGGGCCAACGTCCTGACTTTC.